This paragraph reports one TCR beta chain. The source of the sample is a study of CD8+ T cells in alopecia areata. As the sequencing template, cDNA was produced by extracting RNA and reverse transcribing it. Here immunoSEQ multiplex PCR was the method, and the copy in TCRdb shows in-frame clones only, minus some. The table includes under 300,000 clones, roughly two thirds detected once. V lost 4 bases, J lost 5 bases, and 8 bases lay in between. In germline, CDR1 is SQVTM, CDR2 ANQGSEA. This CDR3 has 11 residues. The V gene is TRBV29-1, the J gene TRBJ2-5, with D unresolved. The starting material was CD4+ T cells sorted from blood, obtained at week 0. The sequence was obtained from a human donor with alopecia areata. CDR3 region: CSVGPAETQYF. The CDR3 bases are TGCAGCGTTGGACCGGCGGAGACCCAGTACTTC.